A single sample is the source of the 28 T cell receptor beta chains below, sequenced in a study of T cells in Graves' hyperthyroidism and ophthalmopathy (dated by TCRdb to between 2018 and 2020). The library relied on multiplex PCR. Instrument used: Illumina HiSeq 2000. Amplification of TCR beta CDR3 regions was carried out from RNA transcripts. For the first round of RT-PCR on the TCR CDR3, the HTBI primer set was used together with the Qiagen OneStep RT-PCR kit. Using fastp trimming at Q25 and MiXCR clonotype assembly, TCRdb reanalyzed the public sequencing data and kept in-frame beta chains. Here each entry gathers all rows of one CDR3 protein and keeps the most common genes and DNA. The table for this sample lists approximately 560,000 distinct CDR3 sequences; 15% to 18% of them were counted only once. Jointly, the top ten make up around 7.8% of the sample. Sequenced: blood. The receptors stem from a young woman with Graves' hyperthyroidism.

This clonotype has at least ten counts. In nucleotides, the CDR3 is TGCAGTGCTAGTACAGGGATCTACGAGCAGTACTTC. As protein: CSASTGIYEQYF. The chain links TRBV20-1 to TRBJ2-7; TRBD1 might be the D (6 bases). Trimming shortened V by 3 bases and J by 3 bases, and 9 bases separated the two germline ends. Per the germline V gene, CDR1 is DFQATT and CDR2 is SNEGSKA (reference sequence). This CDR3 is 12 amino acids long.

J is TRBJ2-2 and V is TRBV12-3 or TRBV12-4; 12 bases agree with TRBD2. The junction had 7 bases not matched to a gene; V was cut back by 4 bases and J by 1 base. There are 18 residues in the CDR3. CDR3 DNA sequence: TGTGCCAGCAGTTCCCCAGGACTAGCGGGATTGAACACCGGGGAGCTGTTTTTT. It yields the protein CASSSPGLAGLNTGELFF.

This clonotype has at least ten counts. The genes are TRBV5-6 and TRBJ2-2, with 10 bases identical to TRBD2. V was pared by 1 base and J by 5 bases, with 2 bases of the junction left unmatched. This CDR3 spans 15 amino acids. Germline lookup yields CDR1 SGHDT and CDR2 YYEEEE. CDR3 residues: CASSLSGRATGELFF. CDR3 DNA sequence: TGTGCCAGCAGCTTGAGCGGGAGGGCGACCGGGGAGCTGTTTTTT.

This rearrangement joins TRBV7-2 to TRBJ2-3; D unclear. This CDR3 has 14 amino acids. The germline V gene encodes CDR1 SGHTA and CDR2 FQGNSA. Trimming pared 1 base from V and 7 bases from J, leaving 12 bases between. CDR3 protein: CASSLVPVLYTQYF. The CDR3 DNA reads TGTGCCAGCAGCTTAGTACCGGTCCTCTATACGCAGTATTTT.

Concerning this clonotype: This may be a read error, as it is one base from a much larger clone. The V call is TRBV28, the J call TRBJ2-6, with D tentatively TRBD1 (6 bases). The CDR3 runs 16 residues. V was trimmed by 5 bases and J by 4 bases, leaving 15 bases between them. Germline V gene lookup returns CDR1 MDHEN and CDR2 SYDVKM. In DNA, the CDR3 is TGTGCCAGCAGTGACCAGACAGGTCCCGGGGCCAACGTCCTGACTTTC. As protein: CASSDQTGPGANVLTF.

This clonotype showed up many times. Germline is not matched at one junction end, which may reflect a read error. The chain recombines TRBV12-3 or TRBV12-4 with TRBJ1-1, with D uncertain. The CDR3 extends over 13 amino acids. DNA of the CDR3: TGTGCCAGCAGTTTAAACGGGAACACTGAAGCCTTCTTT. Its protein is CASSLNGNTEAFF.

This clonotype has a handful of counts. The rearrangement links TRBV15 to TRBJ2-1, with TRBD1 matching over 10 bases. Unmatched junction bases numbered 7, after V lost 6 bases and J lost 5 bases. Germline assignment: CDR1 LNHNV and CDR2 YYDKDF (reference sequence). The CDR3 has 15 residues. CDR3 region: CATRTGTGDHNEQFF. The CDR3 DNA sequence: TGTGCCACCAGGACCGGGACAGGGGACCACAATGAGCAGTTCTTC.

This clonotype was picked up many times. The CDR3 DNA follows: TGTGCCAGCAGCGCGGGAGTCAGCAATCAGCCCCAGCATTTT. Its translation: CASSAGVSNQPQHF. This chain connects TRBV9 to TRBJ1-5; D not certain. V was pared by 3 bases and J by 1 base, with 8 bases between. The germline V gene has CDR1 SGDLS and CDR2 YYNGEE. The CDR3 spans 14 residues.

In its sample, this clonotype was seen many times. The genes are TRBV18 and TRBJ2-3; 7 bases agree with TRBD1. V shed 0 bases and J 6 bases; nucleotides not matched to a gene: 3. The CDR3 is 14 amino acids. Germline values: CDR1 KGHSH, CDR2 LQKENI. CDR3 in amino acids: CASSPPGGADTQYF. The DNA of the CDR3 is TGTGCCAGCTCACCACCAGGGGGCGCGGATACGCAGTATTTT.

This clonotype was detected a few times. The chain carries TRBV6-2 or TRBV6-3 and TRBJ2-2, with D possibly TRBD1 on 5 matching bases. V shed 2 bases and J shed 4 bases, with 11 bases lying between them. The CDR3 is 15 amino acids. Germline CDR1 MNHEY, CDR2 SVGEGT. The chain's CDR3 is CASSYAGYGTGELFF. The CDR3 bases are TGTGCCAGCAGTTACGCAGGGTACGGCACCGGGGAGCTGTTTTTT.

This clonotype was counted many times. The chain is built from TRBV7-2 and TRBJ2-5; 12 bases agree with TRBD2. Unmatched junction bases numbered 20, after V lost 2 bases and J lost 4 bases. Germline loops: CDR1 SGHTA, CDR2 FQGNSA. The CDR3 length is 21 residues. CDR3 residues: CASSLPPQLAGGGLRPETQYF. The CDR3 coding sequence is TGTGCCAGCAGCTTACCCCCCCAACTAGCGGGAGGAGGTCTCCGGCCAGAGACCCAGTACTTC.

As concerns this clonotype: A much larger clone is a single base away; this may be a read error. This chain uses TRBV7-2 with TRBJ2-1, with 8 bases aligning to TRBD2. V lost 1 base, J lost 11 bases, and 10 bases stayed unmatched. The CDR3 sequence is 15 residues long. Germline V gene data show CDR1 as SGHTA and CDR2 as FQGNSA. The CDR3 spells CASSLGQAGAHQQFF. The CDR3 DNA is TGTGCCAGCAGCTTAGGTCAAGCGGGAGCCCATCAGCAGTTCTTC.

This clonotype has only one observation. The chain employs TRBV6-2 or TRBV6-3 and TRBJ2-7; tentative D call: TRBD2 (5 bases). This CDR3 has 17 amino acids. Trimming removed 6 bases at V and 4 bases at J, with 25 bases between. Germline V CDR1 and CDR2: MNHEY, SVGEGT. Written as DNA, the CDR3 is TGTGCCAGCAGCAGAAAGCGAGGGAACGAGCTACATTACGAGCAGTACTTC. It is translated as CASSRKRGNELHYEQYF.

The J gene is TRBJ1-4, the V gene TRBV5-1; 10 nucleotides match TRBD1. This CDR3 is 16 amino acids long. Germline V gene sequence: CDR1 SGHRS, CDR2 YFSETQ. V lost 0 bases to trimming and J lost 7 bases; unmatched junction nucleotides: 6. The CDR3 sequence is CASSLDRDRGGEKLFF. The DNA for the CDR3 is TGCGCCAGCAGCTTGGATCGGGACAGGGGAGGTGAAAAACTGTTTTTT.

The chain combines TRBV20-1 with TRBJ2-5; TRBD2 might be the D (6 bases). Trimming left V 6 bases short and J 5 bases short, with 28 bases between. The CDR3 has 17 residues. The germline V gene encodes CDR1 DFQATT and CDR2 SNEGSKA (reference sequence). CDR3 DNA: TGCAGTGCCCCACCGTGGGGACGGGGACTCCGGCGGGAGACCCAGTACTTC. Its protein is CSAPPWGRGLRRETQYF.

In the case of this clonotype: Possible read error: a much larger clone is one base away. The rearrangement joins TRBV30 to TRBJ2-1; D is undetermined. V lost 1 base, J lost 10 bases, and 8 bases lay in between. The germline CDR1 and CDR2 sequences are GTSNPN and SVGIG (reference sequence). This CDR3 has 11 residues. The CDR3 DNA reads TGTGCCTGGAGTGGGAAATCAGAGCAGTTCTTC. Its protein product is CAWSGKSEQFF.

This clonotype was counted ten times or more. V usage is TRBV30 and J usage is TRBJ1-3; TRBD1 is a possible D gene (5 bases). The V gene lost 2 bases and the J gene lost 4 bases, with 9 bases spanning the gap. This CDR3 has 13 residues. CDR1 is GTSNPN and CDR2 is SVGIG in the germline V gene (reference sequence). The CDR3 DNA reads TGTGCCTGGAGTACGGGGCCGGGAAACACCATATATTTT. This gives the protein CAWSTGPGNTIYF.

A word on this clonotype: A much bigger clone sits one base away, suggesting this may be a read error. The chain employs TRBV12-3 or TRBV12-4 and TRBJ1-2; a weak D match, TRBD1 (5 bases). This CDR3 spans 13 amino acids. V was cut by 7 bases and J by 7 bases, with 16 bases left in between. The CDR3 nucleotides read TGTGCCAGCATTTCACCCGGGGCGGGTGGCTACACCTTC. It yields the protein CASISPGAGGYTF.

This clonotype came up once. The chain uses TRBV25-1 and TRBJ2-6, with D hard to call. Germline V gene sequence: CDR1 MGHDK, CDR2 SYGVNS. The germline V and J ends were trimmed by 2 bases and 1 base, with 9 bases remaining between them. This CDR3 region has 16 residues. CDR3 amino acids: CASSEVVGSGANVLTF. CDR3 coding DNA: TGTGCCAGCAGTGAAGTTGTGGGGTCTGGGGCCAACGTCCTGACTTTC.

V usage is TRBV6-1 and J usage is TRBJ1-5; unclear D gene. The CDR3 consists of 16 residues. The V and J ends lost 2 bases and 2 bases respectively, with 13 bases between them. Germline lookup yields CDR1 MNHNS and CDR2 SASEGT. For the CDR3, the DNA is TGTGCCAGCAGTGAAAGGTCTGGCTTTGGCAATCAGCCCCAGCATTTT. This encodes CASSERSGFGNQPQHF.

Ten or more counts support this clonotype. This rearrangement joins TRBV2 to TRBJ2-3; 10 positions match TRBD2. The V gene end was trimmed by 4 bases and the J gene end by 6 bases; junction bases not matched to a gene: 7. The CDR3 has 15 residues. CDR1 is SNHLY, CDR2 FYNNEI, per germline. DNA for the CDR3: TGTGCCAGCAGTGCGAGCGGGAGGGCCGTGGATACGCAGTATTTT. It translates to CASSASGRAVDTQYF.

This clonotype was seen at least ten times. The chain has TRBV3-1 and TRBJ1-3, with no clear D. The V and J ends lost 2 bases and 2 bases respectively, with 10 bases between them. The CDR3 runs 15 residues. Germline V gives CDR1 LGHDT, CDR2 YNNKEL (reference sequence). This CDR3 reads CASSQQRTTGNTIYF. CDR3 coding DNA: TGTGCCAGCAGCCAACAAAGGACGACTGGAAACACCATATATTTT.

This clonotype has ten or more counts. The chain carries TRBV5-5 and TRBJ1-2; D ambiguous. Germline CDR1 and CDR2: SGHKS and YYEKEE (reference sequence). V lost 1 base, J lost 4 bases, and 17 bases lay in between. The CDR3 is 16 residues long. The CDR3 coding sequence is TGTGCCAGCAGCTTGAGGTCCCTAGGGATCCCCTATGGCTACACCTTC. Translation gives CASSLRSLGIPYGYTF.

This clonotype has at least ten counts. The rearrangement uses TRBV6-1 and TRBJ2-7; 9 bases fit TRBD2. Germline CDR1 is MNHNS and CDR2 is SASEGT. J gave up 6 bases and V 10 bases, and 19 bases lay outside the gene matches. The CDR3 runs 16 residues. CDR3 sequence reads: CATSGGSGRGGVEQYF. The CDR3 bases are TGTGCCACATCCGGGGGTAGCGGGAGAGGTGGTGTCGAGCAGTACTTC.

This clonotype was found many times. The chain combines TRBV7-2 with TRBJ2-7; no clear D gene. The V gene's germline CDR1 is SGHTA and CDR2 FQGNSA. This CDR3 contains 13 residues. V lost 4 bases to trimming and J lost 6 bases, with 13 bases between them. The CDR3 reads CASSSREDSEQYF. The CDR3 coding sequence is TGTGCCAGCAGCTCCCGCGAGGATTCCGAGCAGTACTTC.

This clonotype showed up many times. The V and J genes are TRBV3-1 and TRBJ2-4, with TRBD2 matching 11 bases. V trimming: 6 bases; J trimming: 12 bases; junction bases outside the gene matches: 10. The germline CDR1 and CDR2 sequences are LGHDT and YNNKEL (reference sequence). The CDR3 is made up of 14 amino acids. CDR3: CASRPSLAGADQYF. The CDR3, as DNA: TGTGCCAGCAGACCCTCACTAGCGGGGGCAGATCAGTACTTC.

This clonotype has a count of ten or more. This rearrangement joins TRBV20-1 to TRBJ2-7, with D perhaps being TRBD1 or TRBD2 (5 bases each). CDR1 is DFQATT and CDR2 is SNEGSKA in the germline V gene (reference sequence). The CDR3 is 12 amino acids. V dropped 0 bases and J dropped 7 bases, with 10 bases sitting between them. CDR3 amino acids: CSARDPGREQYF. Here the CDR3 DNA reads TGCAGTGCTAGAGACCCGGGACGGGAGCAGTACTTC.

V gene TRBV19 combines with J gene TRBJ2-3; the D is unclear. This CDR3 is 14 amino acids long. V was cut by 5 bases and J by 0 bases, with 9 bases left in between. Germline loops: CDR1 LNHDA, CDR2 SQIVND (reference sequence). The CDR3 DNA is TGTGCCAGTAGTGAAACTTTTAGCACAGATACGCAGTATTTT. The encoded protein is CASSETFSTDTQYF. Supplemented by reference TRBV19 and TRBJ2-3, the full variable domain reads DGGITQSPKYLFRKEGQNVTLSCEQNLNHDAMYWYRQDPGQGLRLIYYSQIVNDFQKGDIAEGYSVSREKKESFPLTVTSAQKNPTAFYLCASSETFSTDTQYFGPGTRLTVL.